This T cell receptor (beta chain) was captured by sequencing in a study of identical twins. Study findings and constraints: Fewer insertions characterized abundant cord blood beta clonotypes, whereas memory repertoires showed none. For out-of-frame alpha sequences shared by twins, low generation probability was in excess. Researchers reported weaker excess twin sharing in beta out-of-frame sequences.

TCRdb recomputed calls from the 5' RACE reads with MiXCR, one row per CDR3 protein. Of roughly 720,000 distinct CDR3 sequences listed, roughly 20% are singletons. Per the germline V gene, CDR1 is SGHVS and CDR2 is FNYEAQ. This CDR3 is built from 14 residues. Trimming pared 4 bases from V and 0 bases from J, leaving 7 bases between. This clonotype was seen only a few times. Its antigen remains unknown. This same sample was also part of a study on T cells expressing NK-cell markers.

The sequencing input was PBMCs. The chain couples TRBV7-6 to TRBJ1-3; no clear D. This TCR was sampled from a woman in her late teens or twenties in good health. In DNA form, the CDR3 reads TGTGCCAGCAGCTCGAAGAGCTCTGGAAACACCATATATTTT. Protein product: CASSSKSSGNTIYF.